This TCR beta chain was captured by sequencing in a study of blood T cell repertoires in COVID-19. At the level of the study: Acute-phase and convalescent COVID-19 samples originated in the United States, Italy and Spain. T cells, B-cell-depleted T cells, or PBMCs supplied cDNA or gDNA.

In the original workflow: The authors estimated nucleated cell counts from reference gene primer amplification. The table came from immunoSEQ multiplex PCR; TCRdb's copy has only in-frame clones and leaves some out. V and J calls and clone size are given by that table; D and trimming were obtained from the DNA. The sample has some 250,000 clones, roughly 77% seen once. The CDR3 sequence is 15 residues long. The ends were cut back, 1 base at V and 0 bases at J, with 10 bases in the middle. In germline, CDR1 is SGHRS, CDR2 YFSETQ. The sample comprised peripheral blood. The chain uses TRBV5-1 and TRBJ1-1; TRBD1 is a possible D gene (6 bases). This TCR was recovered from a woman of 80 years or more with acute or convalescent COVID-19. The CDR3 DNA is TGCGCCAGCAGCTTGTTCGGGACAATGAACACTGAAGCTTTCTTT. Translating it yields CASSLFGTMNTEAFF. Drawing the rest from reference TRBV5-1 and TRBJ1-1, the complete variable domain is KAGVTQTPRYLIKTRGQQVTLSCSPISGHRSVSWYQQTPGQGLQFLFEYFSETQRNKGNFPGRFSGRQFSNSRSEMNVSTLELGDSALYLCASSLFGTMNTEAFFGQGTRLTVV.